Each of the 11 T cell receptor beta chains below was sequenced from the same sample in a study of beta chain features in type 1 diabetes. Of the isolated RNA, all was reverse transcribed, and so the sequenced material was expressed TCRB transcripts. Sequenced by immunoSEQ multiplex PCR; TCRdb stores in-frame clones only, minus some. The data contain more than 85,000 clones, 40% of them singletons. Sequenced sample: stem cell memory CD4+ T cells from blood. The receptors originated from a woman under 30 in good health.

CDR3 sequence reads: CASRYRVNTEAFF. The CDR3 nucleotides read TGTGCCAGTAGATACAGGGTTAACACTGAAGCTTTCTTT. The chain couples TRBV19 to TRBJ1-1; possible D gene TRBD1, 6 bases. V lost 6 bases, J lost 2 bases, and 10 bases lay in between. CDR1 and CDR2 from the germline V gene are LNHDA and SQIVND (reference sequence). The CDR3 contains 13 residues. Looking up the rest from reference TRBV19 and TRBJ1-1 gives the full variable domain: DGGITQSPKYLFRKEGQNVTLSCEQNLNHDAMYWYRQDPGQGLRLIYYSQIVNDFQKGDIAEGYSVSREKKESFPLTVTSAQKNPTAFYLCASRYRVNTEAFFGQGTRLTVV.

This chain joins TRBV7-2 and TRBJ2-5, with a possible D match to TRBD2 (6 bases). The germline CDR1 and CDR2 sequences are SGHTA and FQGNSA. Trimming pared 3 bases from V and 1 base from J, leaving 15 bases between. The CDR3 contains 16 residues. The CDR3: CASSLSSGSTQETQYF. The DNA of the CDR3 is TGTGCCAGCAGCTTGAGTAGCGGATCAACCCAAGAGACCCAGTACTTC.

In its sample, this clone was seen a few times. The chain joins TRBV18 to TRBJ2-2; TRBD2 is a possible D gene (5 bases). V shed 6 bases and J shed 5 bases, with 16 bases lying between them. Germline CDR1 and CDR2: KGHSH and LQKENI. This CDR3 contains 15 residues. The CDR3 DNA reads as TGTGCCAGCTCTCAAGGACTGGCGCGTACCGGGGAGCTGTTTTTT. The encoded protein is CASSQGLARTGELFF.

The chain links TRBV5-4 to TRBJ2-5, with 7 bases matching TRBD1. This CDR3 contains 15 residues. CDR1 is SGHNT and CDR2 is YYREEE in the germline V gene (reference sequence). The junction had 14 bases not matched to a gene; V was cut back by 4 bases and J by 8 bases. The CDR3 DNA follows: TGTGCCAGCAGCGTTTCAGGGGGTGCGGGCATTACCCAGTACTTC. The encoded protein is CASSVSGGAGITQYF.

This clone was found a few times. The rearrangement joins TRBV6-6 to TRBJ1-5, with D possibly being TRBD1 (6 bases). The germline CDR1 and CDR2 sequences are MNHNY and SVGAGI (reference sequence). This CDR3 contains 14 residues. V was shortened by 1 base and J by 6 bases, with 10 bases between the two germline ends. CDR3 residues: CASSYYQGPQPQHF. The CDR3 DNA follows: TGTGCCAGCAGTTACTACCAGGGGCCTCAGCCCCAGCATTTT.

The chain has TRBV6-5 and TRBJ1-3; D gene unclear. Per the germline V gene, CDR1 is MNHEY and CDR2 is SVGAGI. This CDR3 region has 14 residues. Trimming removed 0 bases from V and 6 bases from J, with 9 bases in between. The chain's CDR3 is CASSYSSVLNTIYF. The CDR3 DNA reads as TGTGCCAGCAGTTACTCGTCAGTTCTAAACACCATATATTTT.

A few counts support this clone. The genes are TRBV28 and TRBJ2-1, with TRBD2 identical over 7 bases. This CDR3 comprises 16 residues. J lost 5 bases, V lost 3 bases, and 10 bases had no gene match. Germline V lookup: CDR1 MDHEN, CDR2 SYDVKM. CDR3 coding DNA: TGTGCCAGCAGTTTTATAGGACTAGGGCGCGACAATGAGCAGTTCTTC. This sequence encodes CASSFIGLGRDNEQFF.

V and J are TRBV28 and TRBJ1-2; a weak D match, TRBD1 (5 bases). V lost 4 bases to trimming and J lost 1 base, with 10 bases between them. CDR1 is MDHEN, CDR2 SYDVKM, per germline. CDR3 length: 14 residues. The CDR3 loop is CASSSATDNYGYTF. The CDR3 bases are TGTGCCAGCAGTTCGGCGACAGATAACTATGGCTACACCTTC.

In this sample, this clone turned up a few times. V usage is TRBV2 and J usage is TRBJ2-1; the D gene is possibly TRBD1 (6 bases). The CDR3 totals 15 residues. Germline V gives CDR1 SNHLY, CDR2 FYNNEI. V was clipped by 6 bases and J by 2 bases, with 14 bases between them. The CDR3 nucleotides read TGTGCCAGCAGGACGGGGCGGACAGCCTACAATGAGCAGTTCTTC. It yields the protein CASRTGRTAYNEQFF.

The rearrangement links TRBV4-2 to TRBJ1-5; D perhaps matches TRBD1 (5 bases). There are 13 residues in the CDR3. V was trimmed by 3 bases and J by 7 bases, leaving 10 bases between them. Germline V lookup: CDR1 LGHNA, CDR2 YNFKEQ. The CDR3 sequence is CASSHQQDQPQHF. The DNA of the CDR3 is TGTGCCAGCAGCCATCAACAGGACCAGCCCCAGCATTTT.

The chain has TRBV15 and TRBJ1-1, with TRBD1 as a possible D gene (6 bases). The CDR3 has 14 amino acids. Germline V CDR1 and CDR2: LNHNV, YYDKDF (reference sequence). Trimming removed 1 base from V and 8 bases from J, with 14 bases in between. The CDR3 DNA reads TGTGCCACCAGCAGAGTCGACAGGTCTGAAGAAGCTTTCTTT. Protein sequence: CATSRVDRSEEAFF.